This section outlines one T cell receptor (beta chain) sequence together with its context. This record comes from a study of blood T cell repertoires in COVID-19. Study background: Acute-phase and convalescent COVID-19 samples originated in the United States, Italy and Spain. T cells, B-cell-depleted T cells, or PBMCs supplied cDNA or gDNA.

Seattle participants joined during active infection and were tracked over time. Per the study methods: Nucleated cell counts were estimated from reference gene primer amplification. Sequenced by immunoSEQ multiplex PCR; TCRdb stores in-frame clones only, minus some. That table furnishes V, J and clone size, whereas the DNA furnished D and trimming. The table records some 22,000 clones, roughly nine tenths of them present only once. The TCR was taken from a man aged 70 or older with COVID-19, enrolled during active disease. Specimen: peripheral blood.

The CDR3 nucleotides are TGTGCCAGCAGCGCCCAGGAGGCTCGAGAAAAACTGTTTTTT. Protein sequence: CASSAQEAREKLFF. This chain connects TRBV7-9 to TRBJ1-4; no reliable D call. V was clipped by 5 bases and J by 8 bases, with 15 bases between them. CDR1 SEHNR and CDR2 FQNEAQ come from the germline V gene (reference sequence). The CDR3 spans 14 residues. The whole variable domain, remainder taken from reference TRBV7-9 and TRBJ1-4, is DTGVSQNPRHKITKRGQNVTFRCDPISEHNRLYWYRQTLGQGPEFLTYFQNEAQLEKSRLLSDRFSAERPKGSFSTLEIQRTEQGDSAMYLCASSAQEAREKLFFGSGTQLSVL.